This TCR beta chain was captured by sequencing in a study of T cell responses to AZD1222 COVID-19 vaccine. Study-wide points: No day 14 peak samples; only post-peak repertoires were characterized.

This table comes from immunoSEQ multiplex PCR, and its TCRdb copy is limited to in-frame clones, with some not included. The sample has about 140,000 clones, roughly 90% seen once. With regard to this clone: Its antigen is as yet unknown.

Trimming cost V 7 bases and J 5 bases, with 17 bases left between them. This CDR3 spans 14 amino acids. Germline CDR1 is MDHEN and CDR2 is SYDVKM. The specimen was peripheral blood, collected 28 days after the second AZD1222 dose. V is TRBV28 and J is TRBJ2-5, with a weak D call TRBD2 (7 bases). The source of this sequence is an adult who received the AZD1222 COVID-19 vaccine. Here the CDR3 reads CASTLGGRGETQYF. The CDR3 DNA follows: TGTGCCAGCACCCTGGGTGGGAGGGGGGAGACCCAGTACTTC.